These 27 T cell receptor beta chains share one sample of origin, sequenced in a study of neurological immune-mediated disorders. TCRdb ran MiXCR on the 5' RACE reads and lists one entry per CDR3 protein. This table holds 50,000 to 85,000 distinct CDR3 sequences, 5.2% found once. The sequencing sample was made of PBMCs. The receptors were gathered from a woman under 40 with multiple sclerosis.

This clonotype was observed a few times. The chain links TRBV20-1 to TRBJ1-2; tentative D call: TRBD1 (6 bases). V lost 6 bases and J lost 6, with 14 bases in between. Germline CDR1 and CDR2: DFQATT and SNEGSKA (reference sequence). The CDR3 runs to 12 residues. CDR3 protein: CSAERGRNGYTF. The CDR3 DNA follows: TGCAGTGCCGAGCGGGGGCGCAATGGCTACACCTTC.

This clonotype was seen more than once but under ten times. The J gene is TRBJ2-6, the V gene TRBV7-3, with D possibly being TRBD1 (6 bases). The CDR3 is made up of 18 amino acids. Germline V lookup: CDR1 SGHTA, CDR2 FQGTGA. The V end lost 5 bases, the J end lost 0 bases, and 17 bases lay between the germline ends. The CDR3 bases are TGTGCCAGCAGCGAGAGACAGGTGATGAGCTCTGGGGCCAACGTCCTGACTTTC. Its translation: CASSERQVMSSGANVLTF. The entire variable domain, with the rest obtained from reference TRBV7-3 and TRBJ2-6, is as follows: GAGVSQTPSNKVTEKGKYVELRCDPISGHTALYWYRQSLGQGPEFLIYFQGTGAADDSGLPNDRFFAVRPEGSVSTLKIQRTERGDSAVYLCASSERQVMSSGANVLTFGAGSRLTVL.

This clonotype was seen at least ten times. The V gene is TRBV20-1, the J gene TRBJ2-7; D possibly uses TRBD1 or TRBD2 (6 bases each). CDR1 is DFQATT, CDR2 SNEGSKA, per germline (reference sequence). This CDR3 is built from 12 residues. V gave up 7 bases and J gave up 10 bases, with 20 bases separating them. CDR3 residues: CSGGPGAESQYF. The CDR3 DNA reads as TGCAGTGGGGGTCCGGGGGCGGAATCCCAGTACTTC.

This rearrangement joins TRBV20-1 to TRBJ1-4; no firm D call. The CDR3 extends over 12 amino acids. V was cut by 1 base and J by 16 bases, with 16 bases left in between. Germline loops: CDR1 DFQATT, CDR2 SNEGSKA (reference sequence). CDR3 in DNA: TGCAGTGCTAGAGGCCCGAGCGGTGAACGGTTTTTT. It specifies CSARGPSGERFF.

There are many counts of this clonotype. The V call is TRBV3-1, the J call TRBJ2-1; the D is unclear. Trimming removed 3 bases from V and 5 bases from J, with 14 bases in between. Germline values: CDR1 LGHDT, CDR2 YNNKEL (reference sequence). CDR3 size: 15 residues. CDR3: CASSQPIAMNNEQFF. CDR3 bases: TGTGCCAGCAGCCAGCCTATTGCGATGAACAATGAGCAGTTCTTC.

The table lists this clonotype with many counts. J is TRBJ2-3 and V is TRBV20-1, with 9 positions matching TRBD1. Germline values: CDR1 DFQATT, CDR2 SNEGSKA (reference sequence). The J segment lost 5 bases and the V segment lost 0 bases, leaving 12 bases of the junction unmatched. This CDR3 contains 17 residues. CDR3 residues: CSARDRSKGQGRDTQYF. As DNA, the CDR3 is TGCAGTGCTAGAGACCGCTCAAAGGGACAGGGACGAGATACGCAGTATTTT.

The chain joins TRBV7-8 to TRBJ2-1; 7 bases are a match to TRBD2. Germline V lookup: CDR1 SGHVS, CDR2 FQNEAQ. V was pared by 2 bases and J by 7 bases, with 8 bases of the junction left unmatched. This CDR3 has 15 amino acids. The CDR3 here is CASSLMGGSGNEQFF. In nucleotides, the CDR3 is TGTGCCAGCAGCTTAATGGGGGGGTCCGGGAATGAGCAGTTCTTC.

This clonotype was seen a handful of times. The V and J genes are TRBV5-1 and TRBJ2-1; 10 bases align to TRBD2. CDR1 and CDR2 from the germline V gene are SGHRS and YFSETQ. V shed 4 bases and J 10 bases; nucleotides not matched to a gene: 8. The length of the CDR3 is 14 residues. The chain's CDR3 is CASSQAGGPREQFF. The DNA of the CDR3 is TGCGCCAGCAGCCAAGCGGGGGGGCCGAGGGAGCAGTTCTTC.

This rearrangement joins TRBV20-1 to TRBJ2-7, with D tentatively TRBD2 (6 bases). Per the germline V gene, CDR1 is DFQATT and CDR2 is SNEGSKA (reference sequence). The CDR3 covers 13 residues. Trimming left V 3 bases short and J 1 base short, with 10 bases between. The CDR3 DNA reads as TGCAGTGCTAGCCGGGGGTGGTCCTACGAGCAGTACTTC. The encoded protein is CSASRGWSYEQYF.

This clonotype was detected many times. Mismatch with germline at one junction end may stem from a read error. This chain joins TRBV20-1 and TRBJ1-2; D remains ambiguous. This CDR3 has 10 amino acids. Germline CDR1 and CDR2: DFQATT and SNEGSKA (reference sequence). CDR3 nucleotides: TGCAGTGCTAGAGCGGAGAGACACTCCTTC. Encoded protein: CSARAERHSF.

As to this clonotype: Relative to the germline gene, one junction end is altered; a read error may explain this. This chain links TRBV2 with TRBJ1-5; D remains ambiguous. The CDR3 runs to 13 residues. The germline CDR1 and CDR2 sequences are SNHLY and FYNNEI. The CDR3 here is CASSGQRDQPQNF. The CDR3 bases are TGTGCCAGCAGTGGGCAGCGAGATCAGCCCCAGAATTTT.

This clonotype was seen ten or more times. The rearrangement uses TRBV27 and TRBJ1-2; possible D gene TRBD1, 5 bases. Trimming cost V 8 bases and J 4 bases, with 11 bases left between them. Germline CDR1 is MNHEY and CDR2 is SMNVEV (reference sequence). The CDR3 length is 12 residues. CDR3 protein: CASGGHPYGYTF. In DNA, the CDR3 is TGTGCCAGCGGAGGACATCCCTATGGCTACACCTTC.

This clonotype came up a few times. The V gene is TRBV20-1, the J gene TRBJ2-1, with 7 nucleotides matching TRBD1. Germline V lookup: CDR1 DFQATT, CDR2 SNEGSKA (reference sequence). Losses at the gene ends were 5 bases for V and 0 bases for J; bases not matched to a gene: 13. This CDR3 comprises 17 residues. In nucleotides, the CDR3 is TGCAGTGCTTCTGTTAGACCGACAGGGAGCTCCTACAATGAGCAGTTCTTC. Amino acids: CSASVRPTGSSYNEQFF.

This clonotype was picked up a small number of times. A read error is possible here, since a much larger clone lies one base away. CDR3 nucleotides: TGTGCCAGCAGGGACAGGGGAGGGAATCAGCCCCAGAATTTT. It yields the protein CASRDRGGNQPQNF. V and J are TRBV12-3 or TRBV12-4 and TRBJ1-5, with 9 bases identical to TRBD1. The CDR3 spans 14 residues.

This clonotype was counted ten times or more. The chain employs TRBV7-2 and TRBJ1-1; D not resolved. CDR3 size: 12 residues. The ends were cut back, 2 bases at V and 4 bases at J, with 5 bases in the middle. Germline V gene data show CDR1 as SGHTA and CDR2 as FQGNSA. CDR3 in DNA: TGTGCCAGCAGCTTAAGAGGCACTGAAGCTTTCTTT. Protein: CASSLRGTEAFF.

This clonotype was seen a few times. This may be a read error: a much more frequent sequence differs by one nucleotide. The rearrangement joins TRBV29-1 to TRBJ2-3, with D possibly matching TRBD1 (6 bases). CDR1 and CDR2 (germline): SQVTM, ANQGSEA. The ends were cut back, 6 bases at V and 2 bases at J, with 12 bases in the middle. The CDR3 contains 13 residues. As DNA, the CDR3 is TGCAGCGTCGACAGGACCTTCACAGATACGCAGTATTTT. It yields the protein CSVDRTFTDTQYF.

This clonotype was observed many times. The V call is TRBV7-2, the J call TRBJ1-1; no reliable D call. Germline V lookup: CDR1 SGHTA, CDR2 FQGNSA. CDR3 size: 13 residues. The V gene lost 5 bases and the J gene lost 6 bases, with 13 bases spanning the gap. The CDR3 region is CASSVVEGAEAFF. In nucleotides, the CDR3 is TGTGCCAGCAGCGTAGTAGAAGGCGCTGAAGCTTTCTTT.

In its sample, this clonotype was seen a few times. The chain has TRBV20-1 and TRBJ2-4; a possible D gene is TRBD2 (6 bases). Per germline, CDR1 DFQATT and CDR2 SNEGSKA (reference sequence). V was clipped by 4 bases and J by 3 bases, with 13 bases between them. The CDR3 is 14 residues long. CDR3 sequence reads: CSATSEGIKNIQYF. The CDR3, as DNA: TGCAGTGCTACCTCGGAGGGGATCAAAAACATTCAGTACTTC.

This clonotype was detected many times. The chain is built from TRBV9 and TRBJ2-3, with TRBD2 matching over 9 bases. The V gene's germline CDR1 is SGDLS and CDR2 YYNGEE. The ends lost 4 bases at V and 4 bases at J; junction bases unmatched: 10. The CDR3 is made up of 16 amino acids. This chain's CDR3 is CASSPPGRGGADTQYF. Written as DNA, the CDR3 is TGTGCCAGCAGCCCCCCCGGGCGGGGGGGCGCAGATACGCAGTATTTT.

This clonotype was detected many times. The V and J genes are TRBV7-9 and TRBJ2-3; D call uncertain. Germline loops: CDR1 SEHNR, CDR2 FQNEAQ (reference sequence). Trimming removed 2 bases from V and 0 bases from J, with 9 bases in between. This CDR3 is built from 15 residues. CDR3 in DNA: TGTGCCAGCAGCTTAAGAGGAATTAGCACAGATACGCAGTATTTT. This encodes CASSLRGISTDTQYF.

This clonotype was counted at least ten times. This chain uses TRBV9 with TRBJ1-2, with TRBD1 as a possible D gene (5 bases). This CDR3 spans 16 amino acids. Germline V gene data show CDR1 as SGDLS and CDR2 as YYNGEE. The V end was cut by 0 bases, the J end by 0 bases, with 12 bases between. The CDR3 bases are TGTGCCAGCAGCGTAGATAAGCAGGGATCTAACTATGGCTACACCTTC. It yields the protein CASSVDKQGSNYGYTF.

This clonotype was detected ten times or more. J is TRBJ2-2 and V is TRBV6-5; D remains unclear. This CDR3 is 13 amino acids long. V was shortened by 2 bases and J by 10 bases, with 11 bases between the two germline ends. Germline CDR1 reads MNHEY; CDR2 reads SVGAGI. The CDR3 region is CASSYGAPVELFF. In DNA, the CDR3 is TGTGCCAGCAGTTACGGCGCCCCCGTGGAGCTGTTTTTT.

This chain links TRBV7-9 with TRBJ2-3, with no clear D. The germline V gene has CDR1 SEHNR and CDR2 FQNEAQ (reference sequence). The CDR3 length is 16 residues. V dropped 0 bases and J dropped 0 bases, with 10 bases sitting between them. CDR3 sequence (DNA): TGTGCCAGCAGCTTAGCGCTTAGCAGTAGCACAGATACGCAGTATTTT. Amino acid sequence: CASSLALSSSTDTQYF.

This chain connects TRBV18 to TRBJ1-2; D unresolved. V lost 3 bases to trimming and J lost 4 bases, with 12 bases between them. CDR3 length equals 14 residues. Germline V CDR1 and CDR2: KGHSH, LQKENI. The CDR3 protein is CASSPAKNFYGYTF. CDR3 sequence (DNA): TGTGCCAGCTCACCGGCGAAGAATTTCTATGGCTACACCTTC.

The chain combines TRBV20-1 with TRBJ2-1; TRBD1 matches at 12 bases. The length of the CDR3 is 14 residues. Germline V CDR1 and CDR2: DFQATT, SNEGSKA (reference sequence). In DNA form, the CDR3 reads TGCACCGTCATCGGGACAGGGGGCTGGGATGAGCAGTTCTTC. Its translation is CTVIGTGGWDEQFF.

There are many counts of this clonotype. This chain uses TRBV20-1 with TRBJ2-2; D might be TRBD2 (6 bases). V was cut by 0 bases and J by 5 bases, with 10 bases left in between. The CDR3 is 14 amino acids. Germline V gene lookup returns CDR1 DFQATT and CDR2 SNEGSKA (reference sequence). The DNA of the CDR3 is TGCAGTGCTAGAGAGGGGGGTAATACCGGGGAGCTGTTTTTT. As protein: CSAREGGNTGELFF.

This clonotype has at least ten counts. The chain employs TRBV20-1 and TRBJ1-2, with D possibly matching TRBD1 (6 bases). Germline loops: CDR1 DFQATT, CDR2 SNEGSKA (reference sequence). V was pared by 1 base and J by 4 bases, with 19 bases between. This CDR3 contains 16 residues. The CDR3 loop is CSARGLRGDIGYGYTF. The CDR3 DNA sequence: TGCAGTGCTAGAGGGCTGAGGGGGGATATAGGCTATGGCTACACCTTC.